This passage covers 20 T cell receptor beta chains from one sample sequenced in a study of cytomegalovirus exposure and HLA in healthy donors. It was with 60 Vbeta and 13 Jbeta primers that the PCR ran. Sequenced by immunoSEQ multiplex PCR; TCRdb stores in-frame clones only, minus some. The table lists 100,000 to 150,000 clones, more than 75% of them singletons. Sequenced sample: PBMCs. The receptors shown here come from a man younger than 35 in good health and CMV-seronegative.

CDR3 amino acids: CSVLREGRTGGRGYTF. In DNA form, the CDR3 reads TGCAGCGTCCTTCGGGAGGGGAGGACAGGGGGGCGCGGCTACACCTTC. This rearrangement joins TRBV29-1 to TRBJ1-2; 10 nucleotides agree with TRBD1. Germline lookup yields CDR1 SQVTM and CDR2 ANQGSEA. The CDR3 extends over 16 amino acids. V lost 6 bases and J lost 8; bases outside the gene matches: 18.

This clone was recorded a few times. The chain is built from TRBV5-6 and TRBJ2-3; 8 nucleotides align to TRBD2. V gave up 1 base and J gave up 3 bases; unmatched junction bases: 4. Germline CDR1 reads SGHDT; CDR2 reads YYEEEE. This CDR3 spans 15 amino acids. CDR3 DNA sequence: TGTGCCAGCAGCTTGCACGGGGGGGCGACAGATACGCAGTATTTT. It specifies CASSLHGGATDTQYF. Filled out from reference TRBV5-6 and TRBJ2-3, the complete variable domain reads DAGVTQSPTHLIKTRGQQVTLRCSPKSGHDTVSWYQQALGQGPQFIFQYYEEEERQRGNFPDRFSGHQFPNYSSELNVNALLLGDSALYLCASSLHGGATDTQYFGPGTRLTVL.

This clone was seen just once. The chain links TRBV7-6 to TRBJ1-2; TRBD1 matches 8 bases. Looked up from germline, CDR1 is SGHVS and CDR2 is FNYEAQ. J gave up 8 bases and V 2 bases, and 16 bases lay outside the gene matches. The CDR3 contains 17 residues. The CDR3 DNA sequence: TGTGCCAGCAGCTTATCAAAGGACAGGGCGCGGGCGAGCGGCTACACCTTC. As protein: CASSLSKDRARASGYTF.

The CDR3 loop reads CASSRGTGNTIYF. The CDR3 DNA reads as TGTGCCAGCAGCCGCGGAACTGGAAACACCATATATTTT. The chain is built from TRBV5-6 and TRBJ1-3; D gene unclear. The V gene's germline CDR1 is SGHDT and CDR2 YYEEEE. CDR3 length: 13 residues. Trimming took 4 bases from V and 2 from J, leaving 7 bases between them. Together with reference TRBV5-6 and TRBJ1-3, the CDR3 gives the full variable domain: DAGVTQSPTHLIKTRGQQVTLRCSPKSGHDTVSWYQQALGQGPQFIFQYYEEEERQRGNFPDRFSGHQFPNYSSELNVNALLLGDSALYLCASSRGTGNTIYFGEGSWLTVV.

The chain recombines TRBV29-1 with TRBJ2-5, with a possible D match to TRBD2 (5 bases). Between the trimmed V and J ends, which lost 7 bases and 5 bases, there was a span of 14 bases. The germline gives CDR1 SQVTM, CDR2 ANQGSEA. The CDR3 covers 12 residues. The CDR3 sequence: CSALRRGETQYF. In DNA form, the CDR3 reads TGCAGCGCCCTTAGACGCGGGGAGACCCAGTACTTC.

This clone has only one observation. The J gene is TRBJ1-2, the V gene TRBV7-9; 12 bases map to TRBD1. Germline lookup yields CDR1 SEHNR and CDR2 FQNEAQ (reference sequence). The CDR3 is 15 amino acids. V lost 3 bases to trimming and J lost 6 bases; unmatched junction nucleotides: 5. The CDR3 DNA reads as TGTGCCAGCAGCTTTTGGGACAGGGGGCTTGATGGCTACACCTTC. Its translation is CASSFWDRGLDGYTF.

V usage is TRBV7-9 and J usage is TRBJ1-2; 7 bases are a match to TRBD1. The germline gives CDR1 SEHNR, CDR2 FQNEAQ (reference sequence). After removal of 5 bases from V and 2 bases from J, the junction contained 14 bases not matched to a gene. This CDR3 is built from 17 residues. The CDR3: CASSPPEGPTGNYGYTF. CDR3 nucleotide sequence: TGTGCCAGCAGCCCCCCCGAGGGTCCGACAGGGAACTATGGCTACACCTTC.

This chain links TRBV6-1 with TRBJ1-1; TRBD1 is a possible D gene (5 bases). The CDR3 sequence is 14 residues long. V lost 7 bases to trimming and J lost 3 bases, with 15 bases between them. Germline V gene data show CDR1 as MNHNS and CDR2 as SASEGT. CDR3 sequence reads: CASNIHRGDTEAFF. In DNA, the CDR3 is TGTGCCAGCAATATCCACCGGGGGGACACTGAAGCTTTCTTT.

J is TRBJ1-5 and V is TRBV27; tentative D call: TRBD1 (5 bases). Germline V gives CDR1 MNHEY, CDR2 SMNVEV (reference sequence). The CDR3 runs 16 residues. The V end was cut by 5 bases, the J end by 5 bases, with 19 bases between. The CDR3, as DNA: TGTGCCAGCAGTCCCCTCGGGTGGGACTATGATCAGCCCCAGCATTTT. Its protein is CASSPLGWDYDQPQHF.

The chain links TRBV27 to TRBJ2-3, with 9 bases fitting TRBD1. Looked up from germline, CDR1 is MNHEY and CDR2 is SMNVEV (reference sequence). The CDR3 covers 16 residues. With V trimmed by 5 bases and J by 1 base, 7 bases remained unmatched. The CDR3 sequence: CASSPPDRGGTDTQYF. CDR3 in DNA: TGTGCCAGCAGTCCACCGGACAGGGGCGGCACAGATACGCAGTATTTT.

The chain employs TRBV7-6 and TRBJ2-2; TRBD2 aligns across 11 bases. The CDR3 has 15 residues. Germline CDR1 SGHVS, CDR2 FNYEAQ. After removal of 6 bases from V and 8 bases from J, the junction contained 8 bases not matched to a gene. CDR3 nucleotide sequence: TGTGCCAGCAGTTGGACTAGCGGGCCTGTTGGGGAGCTGTTTTTT. Its protein product is CASSWTSGPVGELFF.

In its sample, this clone was seen once. The chain joins TRBV5-1 to TRBJ2-3, with TRBD2 as a possible D gene (5 bases). The CDR3 is 14 residues long. Trimming removed 0 bases from V and 2 bases from J, with 7 bases in between. Germline assignment: CDR1 SGHRS and CDR2 YFSETQ. The CDR3: CASSLGTPTDTQYF. The CDR3 DNA sequence: TGCGCCAGCAGCTTGGGGACTCCCACAGATACGCAGTATTTT. The whole variable domain, remainder taken from reference TRBV5-1 and TRBJ2-3, is KAGVTQTPRYLIKTRGQQVTLSCSPISGHRSVSWYQQTPGQGLQFLFEYFSETQRNKGNFPGRFSGRQFSNSRSEMNVSTLELGDSALYLCASSLGTPTDTQYFGPGTRLTVL.

The chain links TRBV9 to TRBJ1-2; no firm D call. CDR1 and CDR2 from the germline V gene are SGDLS and YYNGEE. The CDR3 runs to 12 residues. The germline V and J ends were trimmed by 0 bases and 7 bases, with 7 bases remaining between them. CDR3 in DNA: TGTGCCAGCAGCGTAGACGGGTTTGGCTACACCTTC. Residues: CASSVDGFGYTF.

The genes are TRBV18 and TRBJ2-3, with a tentative D call TRBD1 (5 bases). Germline V gives CDR1 KGHSH, CDR2 LQKENI. CDR3 length equals 16 residues. Trimming pared 2 bases from V and 2 bases from J, leaving 14 bases between. CDR3: CASSPREGVFTDTQYF. Written as DNA, the CDR3 is TGTGCCAGCTCACCAAGGGAAGGGGTATTCACAGATACGCAGTATTTT.

The V call is TRBV27, the J call TRBJ2-7; 10 bases align to TRBD2. This CDR3 has 16 residues. Trimming cost V 4 bases and J 5 bases; bases outside gene matches: 11. Germline lookup yields CDR1 MNHEY and CDR2 SMNVEV (reference sequence). CDR3 sequence: CASSSHPSGGSNEQYF. CDR3 sequence (DNA): TGTGCCAGCAGTTCCCACCCTAGCGGGGGTAGTAACGAGCAGTACTTC.

As for this clone: An end of the junction differs from the germline gene, which may be a read error. V is TRBV7-9 and J is TRBJ1-6, with 9 bases fitting TRBD1. CDR1 and CDR2 from the germline V gene are SEHNR and FQNEAQ (reference sequence). The CDR3 sequence is 15 residues long. The CDR3 bases are TGTTCCAGCAGGCCTCTCGGACAGGGGAATTCACCCCTCCACTTT. It is translated as CSSRPLGQGNSPLHF.

This chain joins TRBV6-5 and TRBJ2-3, with 8 positions matching TRBD1. Germline V gives CDR1 MNHEY, CDR2 SVGAGI. The V and J ends lost 6 bases and 3 bases, in that order; junction bases with no gene match: 5. There are 14 residues in the CDR3. The CDR3 spells CASSSGQGTDTQYF. For the CDR3, the DNA is TGTGCCAGCAGCAGCGGACAGGGAACAGATACGCAGTATTTT.

The chain links TRBV12-5 to TRBJ2-5; a possible D gene is TRBD1 (6 bases). V dropped 3 bases and J dropped 0 bases, with 11 bases sitting between them. CDR3 length: 15 amino acids. Germline CDR1 LGHNT, CDR2 FRNRAP. The CDR3 nucleotides read TGTGCTAGTGGTTTAGGGGGTCCGGACCAAGAGACCCAGTACTTC. This gives the protein CASGLGGPDQETQYF. Using reference TRBV12-5 and TRBJ2-5 for the parts outside the CDR3, the full variable domain is DARVTQTPRHKVTEMGQEVTMRCQPILGHNTVFWYRQTMMQGLELLAYFRNRAPLDDSGMPKDRFSAEMPDATLATLKIQPSEPRDSAVYFCASGLGGPDQETQYFGPGTRLLVL.

The rearrangement joins TRBV11-2 to TRBJ1-6; 10 positions match TRBD1. V lost 5 bases to trimming and J lost 10 bases; unmatched junction nucleotides: 2. Germline assignment: CDR1 SGHAT and CDR2 FQNNGV. The CDR3 spans 13 residues. CDR3 protein: CASSRDRGSPLHF. CDR3 in DNA: TGTGCCAGCAGCAGGGACAGGGGCTCACCCCTCCACTTT.

A few counts support this clone. The gene calls are TRBV6-5 and TRBJ1-1; D remains unclear. CDR1 is MNHEY and CDR2 is SVGAGI in the germline V gene. This CDR3 spans 13 amino acids. The V gene lost 7 bases and the J gene lost 0 bases, with 9 bases spanning the gap. The CDR3 protein is CASMEVLNTEAFF. DNA for the CDR3: TGTGCCAGCATGGAGGTGTTGAACACTGAAGCTTTCTTT.